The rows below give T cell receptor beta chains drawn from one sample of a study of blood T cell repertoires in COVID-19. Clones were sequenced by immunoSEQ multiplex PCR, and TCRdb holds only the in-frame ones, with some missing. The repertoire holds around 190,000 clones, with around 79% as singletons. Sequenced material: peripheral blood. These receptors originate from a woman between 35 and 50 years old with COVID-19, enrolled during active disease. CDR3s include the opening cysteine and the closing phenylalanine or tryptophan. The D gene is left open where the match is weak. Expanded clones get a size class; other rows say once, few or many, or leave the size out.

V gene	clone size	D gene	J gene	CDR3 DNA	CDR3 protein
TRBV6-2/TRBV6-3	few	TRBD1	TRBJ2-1	TGTGCCAGCAGCATGACAGGGGGCTACAATGAGCAGTTCTTC	CASSMTGGYNEQFF
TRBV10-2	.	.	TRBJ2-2	TGCGCCAGCAAATTGGACTCGAACACCGGGGAGCTGTTTTTT	CASKLDSNTGELFF
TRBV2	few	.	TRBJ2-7	TGTGCCAGCCATCGTGGCGACGGGTTCTACGAGCAGTACTTC	CASHRGDGFYEQYF
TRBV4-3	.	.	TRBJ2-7	TGCGCCAGCAGCCAGGAGGGATTCGGGGCTCACGAGCAGTACTTC	CASSQEGFGAHEQYF
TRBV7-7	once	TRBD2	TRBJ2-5	TGTGCCAGCAGTCGGGGGGCGGGAGGCTTCCAAGAGACCCAGTACTTC	CASSRGAGGFQETQYF
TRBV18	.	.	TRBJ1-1	TGTGCCAGCTCACCGATACGGGGAGAAGCTTTCTTT	CASSPIRGEAFF
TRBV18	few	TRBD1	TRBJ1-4	TGTGCCAGCTCACCCCGGACAGGGATTGAAGAAAAACTGTTTTTT	CASSPRTGIEEKLFF
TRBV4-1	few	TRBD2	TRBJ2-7	TGCGCCAGCAGCCAAGAGTCTAGCGGGTTCACCTACGAGCAGTACTTC	CASSQESSGFTYEQYF
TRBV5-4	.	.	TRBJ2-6	TGTGCCAGCAGGGACACAGGGGGGGCCAACGTCCTGACTTTC	CASRDTGGANVLTF
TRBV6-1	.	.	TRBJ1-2	TGTGCCAGCAGTGAATCCAGGGTCCATGGCTACACCTTC	CASSESRVHGYTF
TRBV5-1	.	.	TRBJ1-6	TGCGCCAGCAGAGCGGTTGCGGATTCACCCCTCCACTTT	CASRAVADSPLHF
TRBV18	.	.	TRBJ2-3	TGTGCCAGCTCACCACCCGCCGGGAGTGCCACAGATACGCAGTATTTT	CASSPPAGSATDTQYF
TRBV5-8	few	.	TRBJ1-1	TGTGCCAGCAGCTTGGGGACTTTGAACACTGAAGCTTTCTTT	CASSLGTLNTEAFF
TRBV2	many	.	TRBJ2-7	TGTGCCAGAAAGAGGCCCCCGGCCGAGCAGTACTTC	CARKRPPAEQYF
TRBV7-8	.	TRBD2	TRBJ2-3	TGTGCCAGCAGCCCCCACCTGAGCGCTAGCGGTCTCACAGATACGCAGTATTTT	CASSPHLSASGLTDTQYF
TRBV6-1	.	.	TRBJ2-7	TGTGCCAGCAGTGAAACGGAGCGGGCAGCGTACGAGCAGTACTTC	CASSETERAAYEQYF
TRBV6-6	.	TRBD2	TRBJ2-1	TGTGCCAGCAGAACCGGGACTAGCCTAAATGAGCAGTTCTTC	CASRTGTSLNEQFF
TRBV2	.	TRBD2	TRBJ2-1	TGTGCCAGCAGTGACAAGAGCGGGGCGCACAATGAGCAGTTCTTC	CASSDKSGAHNEQFF
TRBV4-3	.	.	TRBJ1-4	TGCGCCAGCAGCCAAGATTTCCGCAGGCCCCTGTTTTTT	CASSQDFRRPLFF
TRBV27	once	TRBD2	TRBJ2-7	TGTGCCAGCAAAGGGGAGGGCGAGCAGTACTTC	CASKGEGEQYF
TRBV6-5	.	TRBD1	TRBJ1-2	TGTGCCAGCAGTCGTACCGGGACAGGGAAGTATGGCTACACCTTC	CASSRTGTGKYGYTF
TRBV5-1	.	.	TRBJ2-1	TGCGCCAGCAGCTTGGCGGGAGCGTCCTACAATGAGCAGTTCTTC	CASSLAGASYNEQFF
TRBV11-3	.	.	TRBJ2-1	TGTGCCAGCAGCTTAGGTCCAGGGACTCACAATGAGCAGTTCTTC	CASSLGPGTHNEQFF
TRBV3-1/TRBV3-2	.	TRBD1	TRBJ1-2	TGTGCCAGCAGCCAAAGAACAGGGGTTCGGGTAGGGGGTGGCTACACCTTC	CASSQRTGVRVGGGYTF
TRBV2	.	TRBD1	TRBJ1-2	TGTGCCAGCACACTTACAGGGGTAATCTATGGCTACACCTTC	CASTLTGVIYGYTF
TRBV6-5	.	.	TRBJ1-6	TGTGCCAGCGTAAAGGAGGGGTCCAATTCACCCCTCCACTTT	CASVKEGSNSPLHF
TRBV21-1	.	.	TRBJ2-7	TGTGCCAGCAGCTCGCGGCGTGGACAGGGAACCTACGAGCAGTACTTC	CASSSRRGQGTYEQYF
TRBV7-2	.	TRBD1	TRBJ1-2	TGTGCCAGCAGCTCAACGCCAGGGGGCGCAGTACAGGGCTACACCTTC	CASSSTPGGAVQGYTF
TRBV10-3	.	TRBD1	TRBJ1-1	TGTGCCATCAGTGGTCAGGGGGGTAACACTGAAGCTTTCTTT	CAISGQGGNTEAFF
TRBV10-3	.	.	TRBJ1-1	TGTGCCATGCGCCCCCAGGGAGGGCAAGCTTTCTTT	CAMRPQGGQAFF
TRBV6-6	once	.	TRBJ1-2	TGTGCCAGCACCTCACAGGGTAACTATGGCTACACCTTC	CASTSQGNYGYTF
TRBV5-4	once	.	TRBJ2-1	TGTGCCAGCAGCTTGTCGGTAGAGCAAAATGAGCAGTTCTTC	CASSLSVEQNEQFF
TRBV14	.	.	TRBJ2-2	TGTGCCAGCAGCCAAGATAGGGGGTCGGGGGAGCTGTTTTTT	CASSQDRGSGELFF
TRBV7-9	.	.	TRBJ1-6	TGTGCCAGCGGTCCCACAGGGCCTAATTCACCCCTCCACTTT	CASGPTGPNSPLHF
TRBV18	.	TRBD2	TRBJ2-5	TGTGCCAGCTCACCACCGGGAGTAGCGGGAGGGGAGACCCAGTACTTC	CASSPPGVAGGETQYF
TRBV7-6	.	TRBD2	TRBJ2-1	TGTGCCAGCAGCTCTAGCGGGGTTGGAAATGAGCAGTTCTTC	CASSSSGVGNEQFF
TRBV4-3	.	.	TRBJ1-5	TGCGCCAGCAGCCAAGATCCGGACAGCCGTAATCAGCCCCAGCATTTT	CASSQDPDSRNQPQHF
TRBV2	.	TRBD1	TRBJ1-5	TGTGCCAGCACCTCAGGGGGAGTGCGGAATCAGCCCCAGCATTTT	CASTSGGVRNQPQHF
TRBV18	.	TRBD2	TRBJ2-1	TGTGCCAGCTCAATCCGGGCGGCGGGGGGGCCGTACAATGAGCAGTTCTTC	CASSIRAAGGPYNEQFF
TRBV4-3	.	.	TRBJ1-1	TGCGCCAGCAGCCAAGATGTAGTACAGCCCAGCACTGAAGCTTTCTTT	CASSQDVVQPSTEAFF
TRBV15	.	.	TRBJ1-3	TGTGCCACCAGCAGAGATCCGGGAGCGTGGGACACCATATATTTT	CATSRDPGAWDTIYF
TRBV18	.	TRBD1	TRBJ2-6	TGTGCCAGCACGTCACAGGGGGCGCGCTCTGGGGCCAACGTCCTGACTTTC	CASTSQGARSGANVLTF
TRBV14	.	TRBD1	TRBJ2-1	TGTGCCAGCAGCCCTTTGACAGGGACCGACTCCTACAATGAGCAGTTCTTC	CASSPLTGTDSYNEQFF